This paragraph reports one TCR beta chain. Its antigen is unknown. The data stem from a study of cytomegalovirus exposure and HLA in healthy donors. Study-wide findings and caveats: Earlier findings revealed that most TCR beta V segments proved productive either about 87% or about 30% of the time. Presence/absence analyses assumed roughly uniform sequencing depth across donors, which may not hold. It was likely that a cluster of highly shared sequence variants was a sequencing artifact.

The length of the CDR3 is 12 residues. Trimming pared 6 bases from V and 5 bases from J, leaving 10 bases between. Per germline, CDR1 MDHEN and CDR2 SYDVKM. The PCR employed 60 Vbeta primers together with 13 Jbeta primers. Method: immunoSEQ multiplex PCR; TCRdb's copy keeps in-frame clones and lacks some. This repertoire shows some 120,000 clones, more than 65% found once; its top ten account for roughly 5.2%. The rearrangement joins TRBV28 to TRBJ1-2; D may be TRBD1 (6 bases). This sequence was found in a man between 18 and 29 years old in good health and CMV-seropositive. The sequencing sample was made of PBMCs. The CDR3 sequence: CASRGQLYGYTF. CDR3 nucleotides: TGTGCCAGCAGAGGACAGCTTTATGGCTACACCTTC.